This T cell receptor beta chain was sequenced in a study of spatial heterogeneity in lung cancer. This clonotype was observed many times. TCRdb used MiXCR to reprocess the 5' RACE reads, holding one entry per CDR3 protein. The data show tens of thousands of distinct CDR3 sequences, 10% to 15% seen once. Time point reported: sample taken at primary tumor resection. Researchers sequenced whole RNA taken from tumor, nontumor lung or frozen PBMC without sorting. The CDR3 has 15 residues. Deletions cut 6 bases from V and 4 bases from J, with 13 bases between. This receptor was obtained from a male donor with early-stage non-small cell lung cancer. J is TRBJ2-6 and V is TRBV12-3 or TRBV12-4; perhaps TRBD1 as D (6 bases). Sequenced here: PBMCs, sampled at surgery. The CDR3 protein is CASREQGRGANVLTF. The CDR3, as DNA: TGTGCCAGCAGAGAACAGGGTAGGGGGGCCAACGTCCTGACTTTC.